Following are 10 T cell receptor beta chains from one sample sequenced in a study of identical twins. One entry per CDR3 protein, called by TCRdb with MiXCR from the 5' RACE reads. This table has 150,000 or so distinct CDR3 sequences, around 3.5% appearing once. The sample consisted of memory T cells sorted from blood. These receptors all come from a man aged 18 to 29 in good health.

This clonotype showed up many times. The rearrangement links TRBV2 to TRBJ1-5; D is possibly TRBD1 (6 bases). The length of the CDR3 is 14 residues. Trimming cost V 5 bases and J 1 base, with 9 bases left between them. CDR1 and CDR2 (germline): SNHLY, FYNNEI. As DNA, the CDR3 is TGTGCCAGCAGTCGTACAGGGAGCAATCAGCCCCAGCATTTT. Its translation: CASSRTGSNQPQHF.

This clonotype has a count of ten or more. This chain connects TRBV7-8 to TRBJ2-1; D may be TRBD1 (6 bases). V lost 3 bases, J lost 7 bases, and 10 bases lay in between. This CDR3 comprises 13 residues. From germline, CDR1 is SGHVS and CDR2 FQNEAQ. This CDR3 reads CASSFDRTNEQFF. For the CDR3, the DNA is TGTGCCAGCAGCTTCGACAGGACTAATGAGCAGTTCTTC. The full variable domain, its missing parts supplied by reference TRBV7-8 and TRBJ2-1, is GAGVSQSPRYKVAKRGQDVALRCDPISGHVSLFWYQQALGQGPEFLTYFQNEAQLDKSGLPSDRFFAERPEGSVSTLKIQRTQQEDSAVYLCASSFDRTNEQFFGPGTRLTVL.

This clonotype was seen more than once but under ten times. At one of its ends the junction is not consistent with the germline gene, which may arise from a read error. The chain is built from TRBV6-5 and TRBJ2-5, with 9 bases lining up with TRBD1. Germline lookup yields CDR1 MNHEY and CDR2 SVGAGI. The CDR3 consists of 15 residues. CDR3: CASSHSGQGLKTQYF. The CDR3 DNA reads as TGTGCCAGCAGTCACTCGGGACAGGGTTTAAAGACCCAGTACTTC.

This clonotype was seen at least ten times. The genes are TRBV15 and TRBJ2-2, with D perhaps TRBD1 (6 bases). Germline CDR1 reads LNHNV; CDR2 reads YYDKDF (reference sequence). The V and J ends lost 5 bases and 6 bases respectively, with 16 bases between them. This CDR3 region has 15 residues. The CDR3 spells CATSPRTEGSGELFF. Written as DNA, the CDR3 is TGTGCCACCAGCCCCCGGACAGAAGGATCCGGGGAGCTGTTTTTT.

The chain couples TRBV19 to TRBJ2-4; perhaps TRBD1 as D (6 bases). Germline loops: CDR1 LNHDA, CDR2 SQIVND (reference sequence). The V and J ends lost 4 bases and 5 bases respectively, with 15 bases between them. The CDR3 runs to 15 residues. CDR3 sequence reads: CASSTYTGNENIQYF. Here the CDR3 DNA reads TGTGCCAGTAGTACCTACACAGGGAACGAAAACATTCAGTACTTC.

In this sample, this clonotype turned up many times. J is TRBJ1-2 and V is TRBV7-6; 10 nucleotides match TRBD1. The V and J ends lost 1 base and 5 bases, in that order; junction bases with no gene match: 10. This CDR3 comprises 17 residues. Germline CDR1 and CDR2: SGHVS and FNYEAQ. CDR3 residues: CASSLETRDRGTYGYTF. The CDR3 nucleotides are TGTGCCAGCAGCTTAGAAACCCGGGACAGGGGAACGTATGGCTACACCTTC.

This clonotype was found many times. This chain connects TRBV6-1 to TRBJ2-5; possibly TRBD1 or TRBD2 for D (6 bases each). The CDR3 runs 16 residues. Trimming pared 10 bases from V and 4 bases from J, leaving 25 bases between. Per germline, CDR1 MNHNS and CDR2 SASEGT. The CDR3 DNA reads TGTGCCACGGCTAGATGGAGGGGGGAGGTAGGAGAGACCCAGTACTTC. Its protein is CATARWRGEVGETQYF.

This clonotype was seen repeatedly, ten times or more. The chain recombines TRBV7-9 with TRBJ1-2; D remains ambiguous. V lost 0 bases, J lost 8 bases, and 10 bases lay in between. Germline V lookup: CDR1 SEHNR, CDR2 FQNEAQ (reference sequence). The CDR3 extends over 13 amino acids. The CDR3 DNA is TGTGCCAGCAGCTTAGCGGGGTCCGGAGGCTACACCTTC. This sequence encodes CASSLAGSGGYTF.

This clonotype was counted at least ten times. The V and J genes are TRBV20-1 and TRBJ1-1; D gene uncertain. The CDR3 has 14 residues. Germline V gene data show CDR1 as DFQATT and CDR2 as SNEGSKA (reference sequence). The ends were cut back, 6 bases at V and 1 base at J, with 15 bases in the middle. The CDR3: CSAPDGRTNTEAFF. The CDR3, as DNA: TGCAGTGCCCCTGATGGCAGGACGAACACTGAAGCTTTCTTT.

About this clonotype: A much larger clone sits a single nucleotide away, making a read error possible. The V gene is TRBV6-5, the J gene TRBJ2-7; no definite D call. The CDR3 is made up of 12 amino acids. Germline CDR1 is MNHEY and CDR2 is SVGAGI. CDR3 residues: CASSYYGYGQYF. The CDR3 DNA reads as TGTGCCAGCAGTTACTACGGATACGGGCAGTACTTC.